This paragraph reports one TCR beta chain. With a J-beta primer mix and a sample-barcoded 5' primer, a second PCR ran about 7 to 12 cycles. Via MiXCR, TCRdb re-called the 5' RACE reads, giving one row per CDR3 protein. The table includes about 780,000 distinct CDR3 sequences, roughly 46% detected once. This sample stems from a study of blood T cells in healthy people across ages. Trimming pared 2 bases from V and 6 bases from J, leaving 16 bases between. Germline loops: CDR1 LGHNA, CDR2 YSLEER. The CDR3 consists of 15 residues. Sequencing input: blood. The V and J genes are TRBV4-3 and TRBJ1-2; D not certain. The receptor's source is a man older than 75 in good health. DNA of the CDR3: TGCGCCAGCAGCCAACCGGGCCGTGCTTCTAATGGCTACACCTTC. This codes for CASSQPGRASNGYTF.